This T cell receptor beta chain was recovered during a study of blood T cell repertoires in COVID-19 (dated by TCRdb to about 2020). In the study overall: Samples covering the acute and convalescent phases of COVID-19 were provided by collaborators in the United States, Italy and Spain. The sample metadata nearly always contained a de-identified subject ID, COVID-19 status, age in years and sex. The dataset comprised deeply sampled blood TCRbeta repertoires from subjects exposed to, actively infected with, or recovered from COVID-19. The repertoires were released in a freely available public database meant as a resource for research on the immune response to SARS-CoV-2. The material from the prospective study consisted of cDNA or gDNA derived from T cells, B-cell-depleted T cells, or PBMCs. Samples were obtained from the ongoing ImmuneRACE study (first 160 participants) and from over 1,000 subjects provided by 6 global collaborators. HLA class I and class II types, where available, came from metadata supplied by the sample provider rather than from assay-based typing.

The immunoSEQ Assay, a bias-controlled multiplex PCR, was used to amplify TCRbeta CDR3 regions from genomic DNA. The authors' analysis ran thus. The number of nucleated cells in each sample was estimated by amplification of reference gene primers within the assay. To quantify the absolute abundance of each unique TCRbeta CDR3 rearrangement, sequence reads were collapsed and filtered. For each sample, productive Simpson clonality was calculated as the square root of Simpson's diversity index over productive rearrangements. The immuneACCESS repertoire file appears here via TCRdb, limited to in-frame rearrangements. These files lack a portion of the clones; in checked studies, under half of the deficit traces to unresolved V genes, and the cause of the others is not known. That table supplies the V and J calls and clone size; D and trimming were determined from the DNA. In this sample the table shows under 350,000 clones, around 88% of which occur a single time. About 4.6% of the sample goes to the ten largest clones.

Results and caveats for the whole study, not just this receptor: Clinical and demographic metadata were provided uncurated, with the amount varying by source and participant.

The collaborating institutions used their own protocols to collect whole blood in K2EDTA tubes. Collaborator samples were shipped for TCRbeta analysis as frozen whole blood, isolated PBMCs, or DNA extracted from either sample type. The junction carries 13 bases between V and J, which are trimmed by 1 base and 3 bases respectively. The germline V gene specifies SGHTA as CDR1 and FQGNSA as CDR2. The CDR3 measures 15 amino acids from cysteine to phenylalanine. This entry keeps only the CDR3 DNA: 45 bases, framed from base 1. On this clone itself: No cognate antigen has been identified for it. No much larger clone is present one base from it, and per-base qualities are unavailable.

The chain uses TRBV7-2 and TRBJ2-7; D gene: possibly TRBD2, on 6 matching bases. The receptor comes from a man in his forties or fifties with acute or convalescent COVID-19. The sequenced material came from peripheral blood. The CDR3 loop reads CASSLEGGVRYEQYF. In nucleotides, the sequence is TGTGCCAGCAGCTTAGAAGGAGGGGTACGCTACGAGCAGTACTTC.